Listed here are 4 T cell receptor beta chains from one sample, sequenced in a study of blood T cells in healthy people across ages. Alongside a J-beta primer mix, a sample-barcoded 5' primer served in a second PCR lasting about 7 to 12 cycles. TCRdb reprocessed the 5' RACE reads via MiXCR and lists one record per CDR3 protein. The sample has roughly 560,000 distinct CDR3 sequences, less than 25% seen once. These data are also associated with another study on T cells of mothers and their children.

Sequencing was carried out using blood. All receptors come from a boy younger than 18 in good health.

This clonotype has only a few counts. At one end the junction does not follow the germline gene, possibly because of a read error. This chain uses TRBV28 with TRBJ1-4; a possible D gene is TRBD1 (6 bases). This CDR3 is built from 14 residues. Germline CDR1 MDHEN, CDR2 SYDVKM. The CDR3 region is CAGREGQSNEKLFF. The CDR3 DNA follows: TGTGCCGGCAGGGAAGGACAGAGTAATGAAAAACTGTTTTTT.

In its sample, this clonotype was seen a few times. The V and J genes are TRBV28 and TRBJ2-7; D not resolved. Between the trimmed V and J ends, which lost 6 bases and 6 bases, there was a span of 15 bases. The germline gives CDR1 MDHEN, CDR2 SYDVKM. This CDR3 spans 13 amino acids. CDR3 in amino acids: CASSLDRVSEQYF. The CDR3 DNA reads TGTGCCAGCAGCTTAGACCGGGTGAGCGAGCAGTACTTC.

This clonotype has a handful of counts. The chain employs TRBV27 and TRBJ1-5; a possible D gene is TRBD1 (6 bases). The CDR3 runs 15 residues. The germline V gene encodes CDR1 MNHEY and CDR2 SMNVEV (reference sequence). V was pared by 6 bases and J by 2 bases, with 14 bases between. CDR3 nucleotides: TGTGCCAGCAGCCTACAGGGAGGCGGCAATCAGCCCCAGCATTTT. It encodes CASSLQGGGNQPQHF.

The CDR3 coding sequence is TGCAGTGCTGGAGCCGGGACAGACCATAATTCACCCCTCCACTTT. Its translation is CSAGAGTDHNSPLHF. V usage is TRBV20-1 and J usage is TRBJ1-6; TRBD1 matches at 7 bases. CDR3 length: 15 amino acids. Germline CDR1 reads DFQATT; CDR2 reads SNEGSKA (reference sequence). V was pared by 5 bases and J by 5 bases, with 9 bases of the junction left unmatched.